This T cell receptor (beta chain) was recorded in a study of human T cells and chemical hapten exposure. Time point here: patch test 3, about 24 weeks after DPC sensitization. As to treatment: therapeutic diphenylcyclopropenone sensitization with weekly scalp DPC. The germline V gene has CDR1 MNHEY and CDR2 SVGEGT. The CDR3 consists of 14 residues. The ends were cut back, 0 bases at V and 6 bases at J, with 11 bases in the middle. TCRdb called the RACE reads again in MiXCR, with one record for every CDR3 protein. The table shows tens of thousands of distinct CDR3 sequences, with approximately 9.9% occurring only once.

This TCR derives from a woman aged 40 to 50 with alopecia areata. Some clones in this sample may be carry-over from other donors' samples. The chain recombines TRBV6-2 or TRBV6-3 with TRBJ1-2; D gene ambiguous. Sample: whole blood, taken in connection with sensitization to the hapten diphenylcyclopropenone (DPC). The CDR3 coding sequence is TGTGCCAGCAGTTACTCGTCTGGGGAGAATGGCTACACCTTC. Protein product: CASSYSSGENGYTF.